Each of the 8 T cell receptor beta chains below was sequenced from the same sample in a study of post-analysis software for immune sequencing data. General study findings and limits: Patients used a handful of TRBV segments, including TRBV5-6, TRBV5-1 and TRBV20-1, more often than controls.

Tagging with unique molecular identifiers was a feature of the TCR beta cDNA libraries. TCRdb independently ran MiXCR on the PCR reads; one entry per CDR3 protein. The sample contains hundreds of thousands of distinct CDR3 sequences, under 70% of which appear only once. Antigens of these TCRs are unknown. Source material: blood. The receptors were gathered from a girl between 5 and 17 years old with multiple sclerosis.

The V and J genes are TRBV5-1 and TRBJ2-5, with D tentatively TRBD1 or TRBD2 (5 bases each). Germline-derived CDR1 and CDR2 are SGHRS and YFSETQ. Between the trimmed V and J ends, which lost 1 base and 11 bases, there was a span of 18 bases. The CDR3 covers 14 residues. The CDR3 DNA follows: TGCGCCAGCAGCTTGCATTTAGGGACGGTGGAGCAGTACTTC. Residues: CASSLHLGTVEQYF.

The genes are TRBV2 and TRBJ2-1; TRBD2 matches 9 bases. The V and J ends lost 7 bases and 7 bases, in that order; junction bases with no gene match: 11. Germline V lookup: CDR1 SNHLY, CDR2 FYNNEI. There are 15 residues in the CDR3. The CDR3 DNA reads TGTGCCAGCATCCCCCCGGCGGGGGGGGGTAATGAGCAGTTCTTC. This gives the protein CASIPPAGGGNEQFF.

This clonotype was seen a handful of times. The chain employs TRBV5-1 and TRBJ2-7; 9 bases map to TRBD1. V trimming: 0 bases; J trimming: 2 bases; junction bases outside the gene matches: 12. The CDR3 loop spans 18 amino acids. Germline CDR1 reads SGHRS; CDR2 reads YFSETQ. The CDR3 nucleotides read TGCGCCAGCAGCTTGGCCTCACAGGGGGCGAGCCACCCCTACGAGCAGTACTTC. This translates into CASSLASQGASHPYEQYF.

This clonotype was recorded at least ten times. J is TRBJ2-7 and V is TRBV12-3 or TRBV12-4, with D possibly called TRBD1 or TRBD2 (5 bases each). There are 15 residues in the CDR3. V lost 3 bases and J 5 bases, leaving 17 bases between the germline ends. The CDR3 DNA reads TGTGCCAGCAGTTTGAATCCGGGACCCGGGGACGAGCAGTACTTC. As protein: CASSLNPGPGDEQYF.

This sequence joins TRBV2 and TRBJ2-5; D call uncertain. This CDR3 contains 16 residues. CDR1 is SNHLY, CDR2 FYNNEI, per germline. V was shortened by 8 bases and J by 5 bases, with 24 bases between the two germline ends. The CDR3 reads CASRSGRGQFVETQYF. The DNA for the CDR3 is TGTGCCAGCCGCTCGGGCCGTGGTCAGTTCGTGGAGACCCAGTACTTC. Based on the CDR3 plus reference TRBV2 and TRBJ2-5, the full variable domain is EPEVTQTPSHQVTQMGQEVILRCVPISNHLYFYWYRQILGQKVEFLVSFYNNEISEKSEIFDDQFSVERPDGSNFTLKIRSTKLEDSAMYFCASRSGRGQFVETQYFGPGTRLLVL.

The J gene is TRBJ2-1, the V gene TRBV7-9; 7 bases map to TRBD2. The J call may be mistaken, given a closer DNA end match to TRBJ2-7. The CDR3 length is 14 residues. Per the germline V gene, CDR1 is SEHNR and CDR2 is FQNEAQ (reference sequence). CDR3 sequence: CASSSFRLAGEQYF. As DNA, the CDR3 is TGTGCCAGCAGCTCTTTCAGACTAGCAGGAGAGCAGTACTTC.

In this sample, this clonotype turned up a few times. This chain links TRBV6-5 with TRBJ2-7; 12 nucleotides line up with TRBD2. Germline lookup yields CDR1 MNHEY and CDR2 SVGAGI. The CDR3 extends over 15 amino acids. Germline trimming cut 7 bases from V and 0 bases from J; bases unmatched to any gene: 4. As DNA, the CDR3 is TGTGCCAGCACCAAGACTAGCGGGGGCTCCTACGAGCAGTACTTC. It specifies CASTKTSGGSYEQYF.

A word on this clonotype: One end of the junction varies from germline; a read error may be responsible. The CDR3 DNA sequence: TGCGCCAGCAGTGCGGCTAGCCTAAACGAGCGGTACTTC. Its protein product is CASSAASLNERYF. J is TRBJ2-7 and V is TRBV4-1, with D possibly being TRBD2 (5 bases). Germline V gives CDR1 MGHRA, CDR2 YSYEKL. The length of the CDR3 is 13 residues.